This is a list of T cell receptor beta chains from one sample in a study of T cell responses to AZD1222 COVID-19 vaccine. Repertoires were generated with immunoSEQ multiplex PCR, while TCRdb's copy carries only in-frame clones and drops some. Of 120,000 or so clones detected, approximately 94% appear once; the ten largest clones hold roughly 3.1%. Sequences were derived from peripheral blood, sampled 28 days after the second AZD1222 dose. Receptors were obtained from an adult who received the AZD1222 COVID-19 vaccine. CDR3s include the opening cysteine and the closing phenylalanine or tryptophan. For some rows the clone size is stated as once, few or many, or as a class when expanded; others skip it.

CDR3aa | abundance | j_gene | v_gene
CASSELGSPNEKLFF | NA | TRBJ1-4 | TRBV6-1
CASSPSKSRGAGGYTF | NA | TRBJ1-2 | TRBV18
CASSPTAAGWGANVLTF | NA | TRBJ2-6 | TRBV18
CASSNRQGYTGELFF | NA | TRBJ2-2 | TRBV3-1/TRBV3-2
CASSTHHPIVLDEQYF | NA | TRBJ2-7 | TRBV3-1/TRBV3-2
CATSETGTYTGELFF | NA | TRBJ2-2 | TRBV24-1
CSTVDTGELFF | NA | TRBJ2-2 | TRBV20-1
CASSGYGTGSGEPLHF | few | TRBJ1-6 | TRBV2
CASSFAGGYEQYF | NA | TRBJ2-7 | TRBV3-1/TRBV3-2
CASSIGGQNTEAFF | NA | TRBJ1-1 | TRBV19
CASSFGTVSNQPQHF | NA | TRBJ1-5 | TRBV7-4
CASSPQGGRNNSPLHF | NA | TRBJ1-6 | TRBV18
CASSFPGGELFF | once | TRBJ2-2 | TRBV7-8
CAWSPSGPEAFF | NA | TRBJ1-1 | TRBV30
CASSLDRSQGGNQPQHF | NA | TRBJ1-5 | TRBV11-2
CASSVAMGARGYTF | NA | TRBJ1-2 | TRBV9
CAWSASLNSPLHF | NA | TRBJ1-6 | TRBV30
CASSLADGNYGYTF | NA | TRBJ1-2 | TRBV11-2
CAWSVTGGEGTEAFF | NA | TRBJ1-1 | TRBV30
CASRTGDTGELFF | NA | TRBJ2-2 | TRBV6-4
CASSPGRPWDEGYTEAFF | NA | TRBJ1-1 | TRBV11-2
CASSPAGLASRGEQFF | NA | TRBJ2-1 | TRBV13
CASSRGGRIGYGYTF | NA | TRBJ1-2 | TRBV7-9
CSVRATGDNEQFF | NA | TRBJ2-1 | TRBV29-1
CASSLDISTDTQYF | NA | TRBJ2-3 | TRBV5-1
CASSQSDRGLSDTQYF | NA | TRBJ2-3 | TRBV3-1/TRBV3-2
CASSLTTGPQYF | NA | TRBJ2-5 | TRBV5-1
CASSQVSKAGGDNEQFF | NA | TRBJ2-1 | TRBV3-1/TRBV3-2
CASSFSDQPQHF | NA | TRBJ1-5 | TRBV12-3/TRBV12-4
CASSPLAGRYNEQFF | NA | TRBJ2-1 | TRBV2
CSSGGPLSYEQYF | NA | TRBJ2-7 | TRBV6-6
CASSFTGVTEAFF | NA | TRBJ1-1 | TRBV19
CASSQALAGFEQYF | NA | TRBJ2-7 | TRBV3-1/TRBV3-2
CASTLGMATSGYTF | NA | TRBJ1-2 | TRBV7-9
CASKDRVNEKLFF | NA | TRBJ1-4 | TRBV5-4
CASSLTEKFTYNEQFF | NA | TRBJ2-1 | TRBV14
CSVELGIGENSFF | NA | TRBJ1-1 | TRBV29-1
CASSQLPGPYGYTF | NA | TRBJ1-2 | TRBV3-1/TRBV3-2
CASSIGQRKPTIYF | NA | TRBJ1-3 | TRBV19
CASSPRTSFSSYEQYF | once | TRBJ2-7 | TRBV5-1
CASSQSFGGNQPQHF | NA | TRBJ1-5 | TRBV4-1
CASRASRFSNQPQHF | NA | TRBJ1-5 | TRBV6-5
CASSLYVSGANTEAFF | NA | TRBJ1-1 | TRBV6-2/TRBV6-3
CASSQGNRNTEAFF | NA | TRBJ1-1 | TRBV3-1/TRBV3-2
CASNSGVKAEAFF | once | TRBJ1-1 | TRBV11-2
CASSSFFGQGDPWSTEAFF | NA | TRBJ1-1 | TRBV5-4
CASAAFTYRRGTNTEAFF | NA | TRBJ1-1 | TRBV19
CASSEIGQVEAFF | NA | TRBJ1-1 | TRBV12-3/TRBV12-4
CASSLRLSGQGAGELFF | NA | TRBJ2-2 | TRBV7-7
CASSSPGTGAPWSYEQYF | NA | TRBJ2-7 | TRBV5-1
CASSFGMSYEQYF | NA | TRBJ2-7 | TRBV5-1